This T cell receptor (beta chain) comes out of a study of blood T cell repertoires in COVID-19. Clones were sequenced by immunoSEQ multiplex PCR, and TCRdb holds only the in-frame ones, with some missing. The data hold about 48,000 clones, with approximately 83% observed a single time. The receptor was derived from a man between 65 and 79 years old with acute or convalescent COVID-19. Sequences were obtained from peripheral blood.

The CDR3 coding sequence is TGTGCCAGCAGTAGCCAGTTAGGACAGCTTAATGAAAAACTGTTTTTT. Its translation is CASSSQLGQLNEKLFF. The rearrangement uses TRBV28 and TRBJ1-4; D possibly corresponds to TRBD1 (6 bases). V lost 5 bases, J lost 4 bases, and 17 bases lay in between. The germline CDR1 and CDR2 sequences are MDHEN and SYDVKM. The CDR3 length is 16 residues.